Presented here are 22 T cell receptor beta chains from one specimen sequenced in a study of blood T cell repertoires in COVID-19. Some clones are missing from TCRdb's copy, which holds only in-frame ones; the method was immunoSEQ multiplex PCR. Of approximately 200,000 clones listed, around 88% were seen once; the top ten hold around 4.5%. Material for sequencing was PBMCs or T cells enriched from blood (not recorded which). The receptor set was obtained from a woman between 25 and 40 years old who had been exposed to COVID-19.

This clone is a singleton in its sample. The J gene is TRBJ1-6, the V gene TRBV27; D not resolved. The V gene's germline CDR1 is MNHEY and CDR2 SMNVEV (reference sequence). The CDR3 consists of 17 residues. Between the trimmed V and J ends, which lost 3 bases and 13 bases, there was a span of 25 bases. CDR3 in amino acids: CASSFSPAPAGDHPLHF. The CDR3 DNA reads TGTGCCAGCAGTTTTTCTCCCGCTCCAGCCGGGGATCACCCCCTCCACTTT.

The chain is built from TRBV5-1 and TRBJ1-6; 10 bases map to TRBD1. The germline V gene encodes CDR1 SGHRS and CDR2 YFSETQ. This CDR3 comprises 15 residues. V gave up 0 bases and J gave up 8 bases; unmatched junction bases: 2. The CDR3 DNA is TGCGCCAGCAGCTTGGCGGGACAGGGGTATTCACCCCTCCACTTT. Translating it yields CASSLAGQGYSPLHF.

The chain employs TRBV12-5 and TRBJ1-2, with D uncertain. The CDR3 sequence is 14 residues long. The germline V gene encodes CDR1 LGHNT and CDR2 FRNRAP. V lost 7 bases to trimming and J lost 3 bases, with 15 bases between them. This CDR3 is CASAMVGTHYGYTF. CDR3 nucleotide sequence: TGTGCTAGTGCCATGGTGGGCACCCACTATGGCTACACCTTC.

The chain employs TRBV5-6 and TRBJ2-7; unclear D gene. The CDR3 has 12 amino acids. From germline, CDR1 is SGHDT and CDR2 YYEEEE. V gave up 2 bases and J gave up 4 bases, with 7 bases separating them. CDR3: CASSFARYEQYF. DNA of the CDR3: TGTGCCAGCAGCTTTGCACGGTACGAGCAGTACTTC.

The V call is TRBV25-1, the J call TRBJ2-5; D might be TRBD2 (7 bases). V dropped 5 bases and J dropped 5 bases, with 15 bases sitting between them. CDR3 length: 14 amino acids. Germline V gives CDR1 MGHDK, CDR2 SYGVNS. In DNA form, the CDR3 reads TGTGCCAGCAGTTTTGGGGGGGCTGGGGAGACCCAGTACTTC. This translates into CASSFGGAGETQYF.

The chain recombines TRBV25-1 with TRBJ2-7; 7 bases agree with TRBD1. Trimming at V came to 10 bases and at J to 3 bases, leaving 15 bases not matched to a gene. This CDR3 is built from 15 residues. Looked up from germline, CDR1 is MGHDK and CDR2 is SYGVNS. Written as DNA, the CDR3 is TGTGCCACCCGAAAGCCGGGACAGCCGTACTACGAGCAGTACTTC. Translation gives CATRKPGQPYYEQYF.

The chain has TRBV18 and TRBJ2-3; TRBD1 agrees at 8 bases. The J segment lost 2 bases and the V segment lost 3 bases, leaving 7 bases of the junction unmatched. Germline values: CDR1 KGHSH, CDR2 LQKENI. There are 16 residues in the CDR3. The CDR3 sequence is CASSPQTGAATDTQYF. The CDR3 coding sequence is TGTGCCAGCTCACCGCAGACAGGGGCAGCCACAGATACGCAGTATTTT.

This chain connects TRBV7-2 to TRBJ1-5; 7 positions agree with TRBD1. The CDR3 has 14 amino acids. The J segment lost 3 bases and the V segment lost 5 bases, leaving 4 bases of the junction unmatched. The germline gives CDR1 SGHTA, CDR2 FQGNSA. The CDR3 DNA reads TGTGCCAGCAGCAAACAGGGGATCAATCAGCCCCAGCATTTT. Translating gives CASSKQGINQPQHF.

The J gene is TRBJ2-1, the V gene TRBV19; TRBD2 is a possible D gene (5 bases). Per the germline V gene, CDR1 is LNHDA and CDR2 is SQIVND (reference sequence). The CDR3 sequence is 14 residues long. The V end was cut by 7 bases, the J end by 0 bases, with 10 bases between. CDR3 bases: TGTGCCAGTAATGAGCGGAGCTCCTACAATGAGCAGTTCTTC. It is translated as CASNERSSYNEQFF.

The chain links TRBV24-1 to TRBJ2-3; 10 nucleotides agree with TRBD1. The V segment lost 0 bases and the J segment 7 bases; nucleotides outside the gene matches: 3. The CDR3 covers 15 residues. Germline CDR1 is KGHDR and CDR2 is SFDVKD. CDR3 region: CATSDLTGQGNTQYF. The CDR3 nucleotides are TGTGCCACCAGTGATTTGACGGGACAGGGGAATACGCAGTATTTT.

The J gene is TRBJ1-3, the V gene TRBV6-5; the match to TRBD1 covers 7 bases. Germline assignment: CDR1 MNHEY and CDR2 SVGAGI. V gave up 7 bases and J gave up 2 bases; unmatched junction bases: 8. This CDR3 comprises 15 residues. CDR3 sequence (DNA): TGTGCCAGCATGAGAGACAGGGACCCTGGAAACACCATATATTTT. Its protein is CASMRDRDPGNTIYF.

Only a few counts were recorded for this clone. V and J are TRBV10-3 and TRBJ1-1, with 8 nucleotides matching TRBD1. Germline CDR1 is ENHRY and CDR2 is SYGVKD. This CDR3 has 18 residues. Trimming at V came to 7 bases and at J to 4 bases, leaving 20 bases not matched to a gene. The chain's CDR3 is CAINTPPGQGARSTEAFF. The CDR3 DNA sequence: TGTGCCATCAACACGCCGCCGGGGCAGGGGGCGCGAAGCACTGAAGCTTTCTTT.

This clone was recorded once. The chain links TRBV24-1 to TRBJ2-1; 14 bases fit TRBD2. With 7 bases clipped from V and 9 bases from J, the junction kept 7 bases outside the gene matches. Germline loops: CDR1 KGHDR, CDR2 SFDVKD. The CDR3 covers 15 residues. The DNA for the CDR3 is TGTGCCACCAGCCAGACTAGCGGGGGGGCGGGTGAGCAGTTCTTC. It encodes CATSQTSGGAGEQFF.

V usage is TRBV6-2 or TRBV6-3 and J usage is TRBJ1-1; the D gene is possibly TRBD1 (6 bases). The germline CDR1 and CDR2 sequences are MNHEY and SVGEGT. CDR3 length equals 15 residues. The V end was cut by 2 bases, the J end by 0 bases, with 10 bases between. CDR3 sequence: CASSYVDRLNTEAFF. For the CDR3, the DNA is TGTGCCAGCAGTTACGTCGACAGGTTGAACACTGAAGCTTTCTTT.

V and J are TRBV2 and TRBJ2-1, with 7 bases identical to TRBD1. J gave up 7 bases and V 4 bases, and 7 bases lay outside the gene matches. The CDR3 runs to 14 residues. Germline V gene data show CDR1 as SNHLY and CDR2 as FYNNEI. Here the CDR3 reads CASSASGTANEQFF. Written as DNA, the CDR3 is TGTGCCAGCAGTGCTTCCGGGACAGCTAATGAGCAGTTCTTC.

CDR3 region: CASSPLGPGGYTF. DNA of the CDR3: TGTGCCAGCTCACCCCTGGGGCCAGGAGGCTACACCTTC. This chain joins TRBV18 and TRBJ1-2, with D tentatively TRBD1 (5 bases). CDR3 length equals 13 residues. The germline V and J ends were trimmed by 3 bases and 8 bases, with 13 bases remaining between them. Germline V gene lookup returns CDR1 KGHSH and CDR2 LQKENI. The full variable domain, in which reference TRBV18 and TRBJ1-2 provide the parts outside the CDR3, is NAGVMQNPRHLVRRRGQEARLRCSPMKGHSHVYWYRQLPEEGLKFMVYLQKENIIDESGMPKERFSAEFPKEGPSILRIQQVVRGDSAAYFCASSPLGPGGYTFGSGTRLTVV.

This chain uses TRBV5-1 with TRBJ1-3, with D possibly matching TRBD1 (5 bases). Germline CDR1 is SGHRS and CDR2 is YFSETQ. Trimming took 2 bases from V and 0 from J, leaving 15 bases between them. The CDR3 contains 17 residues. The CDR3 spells CASSFGLGGTSGNTIYF. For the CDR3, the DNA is TGCGCCAGCAGCTTTGGGTTGGGGGGAACCTCTGGAAACACCATATATTTT.

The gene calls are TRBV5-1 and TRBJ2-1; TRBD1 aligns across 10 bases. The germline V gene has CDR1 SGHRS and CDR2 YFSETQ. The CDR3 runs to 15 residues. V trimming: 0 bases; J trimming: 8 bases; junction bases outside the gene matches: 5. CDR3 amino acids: CASSLGQGAFDEQFF. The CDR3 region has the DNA TGCGCCAGCAGCTTGGGACAGGGGGCTTTCGATGAGCAGTTCTTC.

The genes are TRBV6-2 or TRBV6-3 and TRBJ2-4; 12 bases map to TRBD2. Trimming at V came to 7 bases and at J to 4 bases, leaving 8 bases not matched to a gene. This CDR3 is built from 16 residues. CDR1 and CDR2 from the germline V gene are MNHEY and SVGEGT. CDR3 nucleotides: TGTGCCAGCACCCCAGGACTAGCGGGACCAAAAAACATTCAGTACTTC. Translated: CASTPGLAGPKNIQYF.

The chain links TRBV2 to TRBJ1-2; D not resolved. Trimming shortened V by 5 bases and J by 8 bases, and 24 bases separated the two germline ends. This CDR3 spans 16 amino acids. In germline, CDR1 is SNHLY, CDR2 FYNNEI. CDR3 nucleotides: TGTGCCAGCAGTCGGGAAACTAACCCAAGGGCATCCGGCTACACCTTC. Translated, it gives CASSRETNPRASGYTF. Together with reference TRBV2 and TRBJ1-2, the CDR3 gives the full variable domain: EPEVTQTPSHQVTQMGQEVILRCVPISNHLYFYWYRQILGQKVEFLVSFYNNEISEKSEIFDDQFSVERPDGSNFTLKIRSTKLEDSAMYFCASSRETNPRASGYTFGSGTRLTVV.

The CDR3 nucleotides read TGCGCCAGCAGTCAATCCCCGGACAGGGAATCCTACGAGCAGTACTTC. It codes for CASSQSPDRESYEQYF. The rearrangement uses TRBV23-1 and TRBJ2-7; 8 bases fit TRBD1. TRBV23-1 is placed among ORFs of uncertain function. This CDR3 comprises 16 residues. V was pared by 0 bases and J by 1 base, with 5 bases of the junction left unmatched.

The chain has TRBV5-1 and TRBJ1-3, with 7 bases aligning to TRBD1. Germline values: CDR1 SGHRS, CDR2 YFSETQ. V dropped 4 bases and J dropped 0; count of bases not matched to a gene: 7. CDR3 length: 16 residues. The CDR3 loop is CASSTQGVVSGNTIYF. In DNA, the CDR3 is TGCGCCAGCAGCACTCAGGGGGTCGTCTCTGGAAACACCATATATTTT. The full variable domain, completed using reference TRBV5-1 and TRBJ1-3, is KAGVTQTPRYLIKTRGQQVTLSCSPISGHRSVSWYQQTPGQGLQFLFEYFSETQRNKGNFPGRFSGRQFSNSRSEMNVSTLELGDSALYLCASSTQGVVSGNTIYFGEGSWLTVV.